The clone carrying this T cell receptor (beta chain) was counted a few times. This entry belongs to a study of blood T cells in healthy people across ages. Germline CDR1 SEHNR, CDR2 FQNEAQ (reference sequence). Trimming removed 8 bases from V and 3 bases from J; junction bases left unmatched: 8. The CDR3 spans 15 residues. A second PCR, run for about 6 to 11 cycles, used a sample-barcoded 5' primer plus a J-beta primer mix. Each CDR3 protein is one row after TCRdb ran MiXCR on the 5' RACE reads. The sample holds some 1.5 million distinct CDR3 sequences, roughly 27% seen once. J is TRBJ2-1 and V is TRBV7-9; 9 positions agree with TRBD2. Material: blood. The origin of this receptor is a woman between 25 and 40 years old in good health. The CDR3 DNA reads as TGTGCCAGCGCATGGACTAGCGAGAACTACAATGAGCAGTTCTTC. This encodes CASAWTSENYNEQFF.